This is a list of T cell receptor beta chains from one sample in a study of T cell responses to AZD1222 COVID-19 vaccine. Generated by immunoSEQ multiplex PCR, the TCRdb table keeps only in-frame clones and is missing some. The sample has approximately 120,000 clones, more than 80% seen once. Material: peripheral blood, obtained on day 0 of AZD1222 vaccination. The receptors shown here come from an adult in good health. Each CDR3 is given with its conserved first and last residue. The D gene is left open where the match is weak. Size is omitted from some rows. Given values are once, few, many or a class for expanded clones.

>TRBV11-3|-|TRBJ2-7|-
TGTGCCAGCAGCCCCGGAAGCACCCACGAGCAGTACTTC
CASSPGSTHEQYF
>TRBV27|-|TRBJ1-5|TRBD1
TGTGCCAGCAGGAAGGGTCAGGGGGGCGAAAATCAGCCCCAGCATTTT
CASRKGQGGENQPQHF
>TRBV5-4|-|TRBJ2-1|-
TGTGCCAGCATGGCAGCGGCGGGCTGGGGCAATGAGCAGTTCTTC
CASMAAAGWGNEQFF
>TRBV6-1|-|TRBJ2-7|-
TGTGCCAGCAGTGAAGAGGGGTTCGGGAGATACGAGCAGTACTTC
CASSEEGFGRYEQYF
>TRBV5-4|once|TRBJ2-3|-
TGTGCCAGCAGCTTGGCGGGGGAGATCACAGATACGCAGTATTTT
CASSLAGEITDTQYF
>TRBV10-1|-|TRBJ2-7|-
TGCGCCGCCCGTTCGGCACCCTACGAGCAGTACTTC
CAARSAPYEQYF
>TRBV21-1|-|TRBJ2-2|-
TGTGCCAGCAGCAACCCCAGGAGACCCCCCGGGGAGCTGTTTTTT
CASSNPRRPPGELFF
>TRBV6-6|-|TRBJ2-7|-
TGTGCCACTGGGTCGGGGGAGCAGTACTTC
CATGSGEQYF
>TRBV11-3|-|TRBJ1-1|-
TGTGCCAGCAGCTTAGATGGGGGCCCTAGCACTGAAGCTTTCTTT
CASSLDGGPSTEAFF
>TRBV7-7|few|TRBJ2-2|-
TGTGCTAGCAGGATAAAGGGGGATGGCGCCGGGGAGCTGTTTTTT
CASRIKGDGAGELFF
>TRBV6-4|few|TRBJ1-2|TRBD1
TGTGCCAGCAGTGACTCGGCAGGGGGCCACGGCTACACCTTC
CASSDSAGGHGYTF
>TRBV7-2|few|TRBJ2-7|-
TGTGCCAGCAGCTTTGCTGGCCCCTCGAGGGAGCAGTACTTC
CASSFAGPSREQYF
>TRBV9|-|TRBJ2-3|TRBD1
TGTGCCAGCAGCCCCCTGCCGGGACAGGGTACAGATACGCAGTATTTT
CASSPLPGQGTDTQYF
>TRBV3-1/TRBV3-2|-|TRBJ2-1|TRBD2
TGTGCCAGCGCGAGGGTGCTAGCGGGAAATGAGCAGTTCTTC
CASARVLAGNEQFF
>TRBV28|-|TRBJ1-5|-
TGTGCCAGCAGTTTATCGGCGGCAATCGGGCCCCAGCATTTT
CASSLSAAIGPQHF
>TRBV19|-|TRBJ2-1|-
TGTGCCAGTAGTACAGGGTCGTCCTACAATGAGCAGTTCTTC
CASSTGSSYNEQFF
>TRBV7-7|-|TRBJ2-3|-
TGTGCCAGCAGTTTATGGGGAGGTACAGATACGCAGTATTTT
CASSLWGGTDTQYF
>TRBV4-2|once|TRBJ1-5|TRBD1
TGTGCCAGCAGCCATGCGGGACAGGGGAACAATCAGCCCCAGCATTTT
CASSHAGQGNNQPQHF
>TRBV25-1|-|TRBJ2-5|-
TGTGCCAGCTCCCCCCGAGAGACCCAGTACTTC
CASSPRETQYF
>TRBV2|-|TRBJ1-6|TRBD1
TGTGCCAGCAGTGGGGGACAGGGTGATTCACCCCTCCACTTT
CASSGGQGDSPLHF
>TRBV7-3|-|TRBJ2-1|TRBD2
TGTGCCAGCAGCTTAATGGGACTAGCAGACAATGAGCAGTTCTTC
CASSLMGLADNEQFF
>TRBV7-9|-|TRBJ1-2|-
TGTGCCAGCAGCCTCGGGGAGAGTAACTATGGCTACACCTTC
CASSLGESNYGYTF
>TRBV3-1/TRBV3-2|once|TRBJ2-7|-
TGTGCCAGCAGCCAAGATCTTCACGAGCAGTACTTC
CASSQDLHEQYF
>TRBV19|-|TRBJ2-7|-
TGTGCCAGTAGTATAGTGCCTTCCTACGAGCAGTACTTC
CASSIVPSYEQYF
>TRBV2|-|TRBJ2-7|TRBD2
TGTGCCACCCCTAGCGGGAGTGGTTACGAGCAGTACTTC
CATPSGSGYEQYF
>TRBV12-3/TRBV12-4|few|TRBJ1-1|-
TGTGCCAGCAGGCCAACAGGGAACACTGAAGCTTTCTTT
CASRPTGNTEAFF
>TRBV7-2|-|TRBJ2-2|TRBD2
TGTGCCAGCAGCCCCGGACTAGCGGGATGGAACACCGGGGAGCTGTTTTTT
CASSPGLAGWNTGELFF
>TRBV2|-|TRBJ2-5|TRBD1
TGTGCCACCTTGGATACCGTAGCAGGACAGGGGGCTTTAGAGACCCAGTACTTC
CATLDTVAGQGALETQYF
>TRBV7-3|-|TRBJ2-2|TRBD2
TGTGCCAGCAGCCCACGGGGGGAGCGCACCGGGGAGCTGTTTTTT
CASSPRGERTGELFF
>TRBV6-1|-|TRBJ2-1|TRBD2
TGTGCCAGCAGTGAACGACTAGCGGGAGCCTGGGAGCAGTTCTTC
CASSERLAGAWEQFF
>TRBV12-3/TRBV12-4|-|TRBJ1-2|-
TGTGCCAGCAGTTTGGGAGGGCAGTCTGGCTACACCTTC
CASSLGGQSGYTF
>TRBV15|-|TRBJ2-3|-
TGTGCCACGCGAAGACGCCTAGATTCCCTTAGCACAGATACGCAGTATTTT
CATRRRLDSLSTDTQYF
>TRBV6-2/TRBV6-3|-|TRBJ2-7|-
TGTGCCAGCAGCCCCGGGGGCGAGCAGTACTTC
CASSPGGEQYF
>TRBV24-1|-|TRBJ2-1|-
TGTGCCACCGTGGGGCGGGAAAATTACAATGAGCAGTTCTTC
CATVGRENYNEQFF
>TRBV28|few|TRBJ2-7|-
TGTGCCACCTTAGTCGGGGATGCCTACGAGCAGTACTTC
CATLVGDAYEQYF
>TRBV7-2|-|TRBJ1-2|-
TGTGCCAGCAGCTTAGTTACAGCAGGCTACACCTTC
CASSLVTAGYTF
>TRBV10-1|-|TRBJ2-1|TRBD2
TGCGCCAGTGCTGGGACTAGCGGGACCAATGAGCAGTTCTTC
CASAGTSGTNEQFF
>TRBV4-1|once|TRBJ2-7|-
TGCGCCAGCAGCCCCAGGACAGGGACGGCGGGAGGGAGCTCCTACGAGCAGTACTTC
CASSPRTGTAGGSSYEQYF
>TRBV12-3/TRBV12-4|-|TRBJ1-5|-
TGTGCCAGCAGTGGTAGCAATCAGCCCCAGCATTTT
CASSGSNQPQHF
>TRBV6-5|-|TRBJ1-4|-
TGTGCCAGCAGTCTAACAGGGTTGAATGAAAAACTGTTTTTT
CASSLTGLNEKLFF
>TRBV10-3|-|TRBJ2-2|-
TGTGCCATCACGACGAACACCGGGGAGCTGTTTTTT
CAITTNTGELFF
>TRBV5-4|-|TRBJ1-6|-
TGTGCCAGCAGTCCAGGGTTCGTCAGCTCCTATAATTCACCCCTCCACTTT
CASSPGFVSSYNSPLHF
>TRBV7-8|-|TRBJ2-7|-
TGTGCCAGCAGCTTAGCTTCAGGGAGAGTCAACGAGCAGTACTTC
CASSLASGRVNEQYF
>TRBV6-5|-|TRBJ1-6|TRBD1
TGTGCCAGCAGTTCGTCAGGGGGATTCGGGAATTCACCCCTCCACTTT
CASSSSGGFGNSPLHF
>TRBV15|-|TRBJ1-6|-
TGTGCCACCAGCAGAGATCGGGGAAGGGGGTCACCCCTCCACTTT
CATSRDRGRGSPLHF
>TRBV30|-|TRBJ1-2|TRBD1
TGTGCCTGGAACCCGGGACAGGGGGCGGGAGGCTACACCTTC
CAWNPGQGAGGYTF
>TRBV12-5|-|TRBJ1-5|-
TGTGCTAGTGGTCTTGCGACCGACAGCAATCAGCCCCAGCATTTT
CASGLATDSNQPQHF
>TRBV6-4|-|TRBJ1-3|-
TGTGCCAGCAGACGGACGGAAGCCATATATTTT
CASRRTEAIYF
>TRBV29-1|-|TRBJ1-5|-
TGCAGCGTTATAACGGCTAACAATCAGCCCCAGCATTTT
CSVITANNQPQHF
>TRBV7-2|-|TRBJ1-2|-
TGTGCCAGCAGCTTAGAAGAGGGGGTAAACTATGGCTACACCTTC
CASSLEEGVNYGYTF
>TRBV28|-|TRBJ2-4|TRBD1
TGTGCCAGCAGCCTGGACAGGGGGAGGGCAAACATTCAGTACTTC
CASSLDRGRANIQYF
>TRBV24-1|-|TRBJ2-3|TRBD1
TGTGCCACCAGTGACCCCGGACAGGGAAATCCAGATACGCAGTATTTT
CATSDPGQGNPDTQYF
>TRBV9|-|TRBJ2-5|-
TGTGCCAGCAGCGCCCAGGGGGGGTTACAAGAGACCCAGTACTTC
CASSAQGGLQETQYF
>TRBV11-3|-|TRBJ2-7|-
TGTGCCAGCAGCTTGCGTACCTACGAGCAGTACTTC
CASSLRTYEQYF